This record concerns one T cell receptor beta chain sequence. Its matching antigen is unknown. The data were taken from a study of OX40 agonist ivuxolimab in advanced cancers. The wider study: Patients receiving dose escalation had hepatocellular carcinoma, melanoma, renal cell or head and neck cancer.

The table came from immunoSEQ multiplex PCR; TCRdb's copy has only in-frame clones and leaves some out. The table shows 90,000 or so clones, with 75% to 95% occurring only once. Study-wide points: The 0.1-3.0 mg/kg partial responders had among the lowest clonal expansion.

This receptor was obtained from an adult with an advanced solid tumor such as melanoma, head and neck, liver or kidney cancer. The material sequenced was CD4+ or CD8+ T cells sorted from blood, taken in a trial of the OX40 agonist ivuxolimab.

The CDR3 spells CASRTDGYTF. In DNA, the CDR3 is TGTGCCAGCAGGACCGATGGCTACACCTTC. This sequence joins TRBV6-6 and TRBJ1-2, with no clear D. This CDR3 is built from 10 residues. Trimming pared 6 bases from V and 6 bases from J, leaving 5 bases between. Germline loops: CDR1 MNHNY, CDR2 SVGAGI (reference sequence).